These T cell receptor beta chains were read from a single sample in a study of cytomegalovirus exposure and HLA in healthy donors. Using immunoSEQ multiplex PCR, the repertoire was profiled, and TCRdb retains in-frame clones only, with some absent. The top ten hold roughly 3.1% of the sample, which has some 120,000 clones, 9% to 10% seen once. Sequencing was carried out using PBMCs. These receptors all come from a man in his thirties or forties in good health and CMV-seronegative. Both conserved end residues are part of each CDR3. Fields, in order: V gene, CDR3 length, J gene, clone size, D gene, CDR3 DNA, CDR3 protein. D genes are given only for firm matches. Only part of the rows carry a size: once, few, many, or a class if the clone is expanded.

TRBV10-1	14	TRBJ2-3	few	.	TGCGCCAGCAGCCCGGACAGATACACAGATACGCAGTATTTT	CASSPDRYTDTQYF
TRBV10-3	17	TRBJ2-2	few	TRBD2	TGTGCCATCAGTAGTATCGGGACTAGCGGACCCACCGGGGAGCTGTTTTTT	CAISSIGTSGPTGELFF
TRBV7-2	17	TRBJ2-5	few	TRBD1	TGTGCCAGCAGCAAAAGAACGACAGGGGCCATGGGGGAGACCCAGTACTTC	CASSKRTTGAMGETQYF
TRBV19	15	TRBJ1-6	.	TRBD1	TGTGCCAGTAGTATTGGGGACAGGGTGGATTCACCCCTCCACTTT	CASSIGDRVDSPLHF
TRBV4-1	12	TRBJ1-1	.	.	TGCGCCAGCAGCCCAGGCGGGTTTGGAGCTTTCTTT	CASSPGGFGAFF
TRBV5-1	14	TRBJ2-3	few	TRBD1	TGCGCCAGCAGCTCCCAGGGGGGCACAGATACGCAGTATTTT	CASSSQGGTDTQYF
TRBV2	14	TRBJ1-1	few	TRBD1	TGTGCCAGCAGTCCTCAGGGGGATGGCACTGAAGCTTTCTTT	CASSPQGDGTEAFF
TRBV6-5	14	TRBJ2-5	few	.	TGTGCCAGCAGTTCCCGACAGTACCAAGAGACCCAGTACTTC	CASSSRQYQETQYF
TRBV18	16	TRBJ1-3	few	.	TGTGCCAGCTCATTTCAGACAGGTTTCTCTGGAAACACCATATATTTT	CASSFQTGFSGNTIYF
TRBV6-5	16	TRBJ2-3	few	TRBD2	TGTGCCAGCAGTTACACCGGGGGGGTTAGCACAGATACGCAGTATTTT	CASSYTGGVSTDTQYF
TRBV7-9	16	TRBJ2-5	.	TRBD1	TGTGCCAGCAGCTTAGAGTTTGGGACAGGGGTTTCTTTCCCCTACTTC	CASSLEFGTGVSFPYF
TRBV9	15	TRBJ2-3	few	TRBD2	TGTGCCAGCAGCGCCCTGGCGGGGGGGGTAGATACGCAGTATTTT	CASSALAGGVDTQYF
TRBV6-5	15	TRBJ2-7	.	.	TGTGCCAGCAGCCTACAGGGAGGGACCTCCTACGAGCAGTACTTC	CASSLQGGTSYEQYF
TRBV7-2	15	TRBJ1-6	few	.	TGTGCCAGCAGCTTAGGAGGGCCGTCGAATTCACCCCTCCACTTT	CASSLGGPSNSPLHF
TRBV5-6	13	TRBJ1-5	.	.	TGTGCCAGCAGCGCCAACATTAATCAGCCCCAGCATTTT	CASSANINQPQHF
TRBV6-5	15	TRBJ2-3	.	.	TGTGCCAGCAGGAACTGGGGAATAGCGGCAGATACGCAGTATTTT	CASRNWGIAADTQYF
TRBV2	15	TRBJ1-3	.	TRBD1	TGTGCCAGCAGTATACAGGGGGATCGTGGAAACACCATATATTTT	CASSIQGDRGNTIYF
TRBV5-1	15	TRBJ2-5	.	TRBD2	TGCGCCAGCAGCCGTAGCGGGGGGAAGGGAGAGACCCAGTACTTC	CASSRSGGKGETQYF
TRBV4-1	17	TRBJ1-1	.	.	TGCGCCAGCAGCCAAGGAGGGGGGGTGACGACGAACACTGAAGCTTTCTTT	CASSQGGGVTTNTEAFF
TRBV4-1	14	TRBJ1-1	few	.	TGCGCCAGCAGCGCTCCCGGGAAGAACACTGAAGCTTTCTTT	CASSAPGKNTEAFF
TRBV29-1	13	TRBJ2-7	.	TRBD2	TGCAGCGCCGGTGGCGGGAGTTTCTACGAGCAGTACTTC	CSAGGGSFYEQYF
TRBV5-1	17	TRBJ2-5	few	TRBD2	TGCGCCAGCAGCCAGGGACTAGCGGGAGGACGGGGCGAGACCCAGTACTTC	CASSQGLAGGRGETQYF
TRBV19	15	TRBJ2-7	.	TRBD1	TGTGCCAGTAGTATAGCGACAGGGGGCCCCTACGAGCAGTACTTC	CASSIATGGPYEQYF
TRBV19	14	TRBJ1-1	few	.	TGTGCCAGTAGTCCCGACAGGACCAACACTGAAGCTTTCTTT	CASSPDRTNTEAFF
TRBV12-5	16	TRBJ1-6	few	TRBD1	TGTGCTAGTGGTGCGGGGACAGCACTTAGGAATTCACCCCTCCACTTT	CASGAGTALRNSPLHF